Below are 26 T cell receptor beta chains sequenced from a single sample in a study of T cells in Graves' hyperthyroidism and ophthalmopathy. Amplification targeted TCR beta CDR3 regions from RNA transcripts. HTBI primers were used for first-round RT-PCR of the TCR CDR3. From the multiplex PCR reads, TCRdb called clonotypes with MiXCR, one entry per CDR3 protein. The sample contains hundreds of thousands of distinct CDR3 sequences, roughly a quarter of which appear only once. What was sequenced was blood. These TCRs come from a woman between 25 and 40 years old with Graves' ophthalmopathy.

This clonotype came up many times. The junction departs from the called germline gene at one end, perhaps through a read error. The rearrangement links TRBV20-1 to TRBJ2-7; TRBD1 matches 7 bases. CDR3 length: 11 residues. CDR1 and CDR2 (germline): DFQATT, SNEGSKA (reference sequence). DNA of the CDR3: TGCAGTGCGAGAGGGGGCGCGGAGCAGTACTTC. Amino acid sequence: CSARGGAEQYF.

This clonotype was detected many times. The CDR3: CASREDGIRAASGIQYF. Here the CDR3 DNA reads TGTGCCAGCAGAGAAGACGGGATCCGTGCGGCCAGTGGAATTCAGTACTTC. V and J are TRBV28 and TRBJ2-4; TRBD2 might be the D (5 bases). Trimming stripped 6 bases from V and 10 bases from J, with 28 bases between. CDR1 and CDR2 from the germline V gene are MDHEN and SYDVKM. This CDR3 has 17 residues.

This clonotype showed up just a few times. The chain has TRBV12-3 or TRBV12-4 and TRBJ2-7; no definite D call. The length of the CDR3 is 13 residues. V was pared by 4 bases and J by 3 bases, with 10 bases between. As DNA, the CDR3 is TGTGCCAGCAGTTGGGTGACGCACTACGAGCAGTACTTC. Its protein product is CASSWVTHYEQYF.

The J gene is TRBJ1-2, the V gene TRBV20-1, with 9 bases that match TRBD1. J lost 2 bases, V lost 6 bases, and 4 bases had no gene match. This CDR3 region has 13 residues. The germline V gene has CDR1 DFQATT and CDR2 SNEGSKA (reference sequence). In nucleotides, the CDR3 is TGCAGTGCCCAAGACAGGGGGAACTATGGCTACACCTTC. It specifies CSAQDRGNYGYTF.

This clonotype was counted between two and nine times. This chain joins TRBV20-1 and TRBJ1-5; D not certain. Trimming pared 6 bases from V and 3 bases from J, leaving 12 bases between. There are 13 residues in the CDR3. Germline CDR1 is DFQATT and CDR2 is SNEGSKA (reference sequence). The CDR3 loop reads CSAQTVINQPQHF. The CDR3 bases are TGCAGTGCGCAAACTGTCATCAATCAGCCCCAGCATTTT.

This clonotype has just a few counts. This chain uses TRBV6-1 with TRBJ2-5; D possibly matches TRBD1 or TRBD2 (5 bases each). CDR3 length: 14 residues. Looked up from germline, CDR1 is MNHNS and CDR2 is SASEGT. The V gene lost 3 bases and the J gene lost 5 bases, with 13 bases spanning the gap. As DNA, the CDR3 is TGTGCCAGCAGTGACAGGGAGAGGGTCGAGACCCAGTACTTC. This sequence encodes CASSDRERVETQYF.

In its sample, this clonotype was seen many times. The J gene is TRBJ2-5, the V gene TRBV12-3 or TRBV12-4; D is uncertain. Trimming took off 1 base at V and 4 bases at J, with 16 bases between the two ends. CDR3 length: 16 amino acids. The CDR3, as DNA: TGTGCCAGCAGTTTAGGGCGGTTGCTAAAGCCAGAGACCCAGTACTTC. It specifies CASSLGRLLKPETQYF.

In its sample, this clonotype was seen a few times. Relative to the germline gene, one junction end is altered; a read error may explain this. This sequence joins TRBV3-1 and TRBJ2-7; 12 bases align to TRBD2. Germline V gives CDR1 LGHDT, CDR2 YNNKEL (reference sequence). This CDR3 is 14 amino acids long. In nucleotides, the CDR3 is TGTGCCGGCAGCCAGCTGACTAGCGGGGGCGAGCAGTACTTC. This sequence encodes CAGSQLTSGGEQYF.

The chain has TRBV6-1 and TRBJ2-6, with a weak D call TRBD1 (6 bases). Trimming stripped 7 bases from V and 0 bases from J, with 16 bases between. CDR3 length: 17 residues. Germline lookup yields CDR1 MNHNS and CDR2 SASEGT. The CDR3 spells CASKRTVSFSGANVLTF. The CDR3 DNA reads TGTGCCAGCAAAAGGACAGTGTCCTTCTCTGGGGCCAACGTCCTGACTTTC.

The table lists this clonotype with many counts. The CDR3 ends on some other residue instead of the conserved phenylalanine or tryptophan, so this is likely a read error. The V call is TRBV28, the J call TRBJ2-7, with D tentatively TRBD1 (5 bases). The CDR3 is 15 amino acids. Between the trimmed V and J ends, which lost 3 bases and 6 bases, there was a span of 18 bases. Germline V CDR1 and CDR2: MDHEN, SYDVKM. The CDR3 bases are TGTGCCAGCAGTTTGAGTGGGGCAAGAGCCTGCGAGCAGTACCTC. It encodes CASSLSGARACEQYL.

CDR3 DNA sequence: TGTGCCAGCAGCCCTAAGGGGGGGGGGGACGAAAAACTGTTTTTT. It translates to CASSPKGGGDEKLFF. The V call is TRBV11-2, the J call TRBJ1-4; D may be TRBD1 (6 bases). The CDR3 extends over 15 amino acids. V was shortened by 5 bases and J by 8 bases, with 18 bases between the two germline ends. Looked up from germline, CDR1 is SGHAT and CDR2 is FQNNGV. Full variable domain (missing parts from reference TRBV11-2 and TRBJ1-4): EAGVAQSPRYKIIEKRQSVAFWCNPISGHATLYWYQQILGQGPKLLIQFQNNGVVDDSQLPKDRFSAERLKGVDSTLKIQPAKLEDSAVYLCASSPKGGGDEKLFFGSGTQLSVL.

The chain joins TRBV2 to TRBJ2-2, with 7 bases lining up with TRBD1. This CDR3 comprises 14 residues. CDR1 SNHLY and CDR2 FYNNEI come from the germline V gene. V lost 10 bases and J lost 10; bases outside the gene matches: 15. In DNA, the CDR3 is TGTGCCACGAACCGAGGGACAGTGCCTGAGGAGCTGTTTTTT. It codes for CATNRGTVPEELFF.

CDR3 DNA: TGTGCCAGCAGAACAGGGTTCTCTGGAAACACCATATATTTT. Its translation: CASRTGFSGNTIYF. The chain has TRBV28 and TRBJ1-3; possibly TRBD1 for D (6 bases). Germline V lookup: CDR1 MDHEN, CDR2 SYDVKM. Trimming stripped 6 bases from V and 0 bases from J, with 9 bases between. The CDR3 is made up of 14 amino acids.

V usage is TRBV11-2 and J usage is TRBJ1-5, with D possibly TRBD1 on 6 matching bases. Germline assignment: CDR1 SGHAT and CDR2 FQNNGV. The CDR3 contains 16 residues. The V end was cut by 2 bases, the J end by 6 bases, with 17 bases between. Here the CDR3 DNA reads TGTGCCAGCAGCTTAACCGGGGGGGCTCGGGGTCAGCCCCAGCATTTT. Translated: CASSLTGGARGQPQHF.

The CDR3 loop is CASSEIVGRGLFGNQPQHF. As DNA, the CDR3 is TGTGCCAGCAGTGAAATCGTCGGGAGGGGGCTTTTTGGCAATCAGCCCCAGCATTTT. The chain links TRBV6-1 to TRBJ1-5; 7 positions match TRBD1. This CDR3 region has 19 residues. CDR1 and CDR2 from the germline V gene are MNHNS and SASEGT. V shed 2 bases and J 2 bases; nucleotides not matched to a gene: 15.

This rearrangement joins TRBV28 to TRBJ1-2, with D uncertain. The V gene's germline CDR1 is MDHEN and CDR2 SYDVKM. CDR3 length: 13 amino acids. Trimming took 0 bases from V and 4 from J, leaving 6 bases between them. The CDR3 sequence is CASSLWGAYGYTF. The DNA for the CDR3 is TGTGCCAGCAGTTTATGGGGTGCCTATGGCTACACCTTC.

This clonotype was recorded many times. This chain links TRBV19 with TRBJ2-7, with D hard to call. The CDR3 extends over 13 amino acids. Trimming took off 1 base at V and 2 bases at J, with 6 bases between the two ends. Germline V lookup: CDR1 LNHDA, CDR2 SQIVND (reference sequence). CDR3 sequence: CASSIGQAYEQYF. The CDR3 DNA reads TGTGCCAGTAGTATAGGCCAGGCCTACGAGCAGTACTTC.

V and J are TRBV12-3 or TRBV12-4 and TRBJ2-2; no clear D. The CDR3 has 13 residues. V shed 6 bases and J shed 3 bases, with 8 bases lying between them. The CDR3 DNA follows: TGTGCCAGCAGACCCAGCGACACCGGGGAGCTGTTTTTT. This translates into CASRPSDTGELFF.

This clonotype has a count of ten or more. This chain joins TRBV15 and TRBJ2-5, with 10 bases identical to TRBD1. Germline V CDR1 and CDR2: LNHNV, YYDKDF (reference sequence). With 4 bases clipped from V and 3 bases from J, the junction kept 5 bases outside the gene matches. The CDR3 sequence is 15 residues long. The CDR3 nucleotides are TGTGCCACCAGCAAACCGGGACAGGGGAAAGAGACCCAGTACTTC. Translated: CATSKPGQGKETQYF.

This clonotype was seen repeatedly, ten times or more. A much larger clone differs from this one at a single base, so this may be a read error. This chain connects TRBV29-1 to TRBJ1-1; tentatively, D is TRBD1 (6 bases). V was trimmed by 5 bases and J by 1 base, leaving 8 bases between them. The CDR3 length is 12 residues. The V gene's germline CDR1 is SQVTM and CDR2 ANQGSEA. The CDR3 DNA reads TGCAGCGTTTACAGGGCGAACACTGAAGCTTTCTTT. It translates to CSVYRANTEAFF.

The chain combines TRBV19 with TRBJ1-5; no firm D call. The CDR3 contains 17 residues. Germline CDR1 reads LNHDA; CDR2 reads SQIVND (reference sequence). V shed 1 base and J shed 0 bases, with 13 bases lying between them. The CDR3 region has the DNA TGTGCCAGTAGTATAGGCCCCTGGCTGGATAGCAATCAGCCCCAGCATTTT. This gives the protein CASSIGPWLDSNQPQHF.

Turning to this clonotype: With a much larger clone just one base away, this may be a read error. The chain joins TRBV27 to TRBJ2-5; maybe TRBD1 (7 bases). Germline CDR1 and CDR2: MNHEY and SMNVEV (reference sequence). The V and J ends lost 6 bases and 10 bases respectively, with 21 bases between them. The CDR3 has 14 residues. The CDR3 sequence: CASRNNRQGLRQYF. The CDR3 bases are TGTGCCAGCAGGAACAATAGACAGGGACTTCGCCAGTACTTC.

J is TRBJ1-1 and V is TRBV5-1; TRBD1 aligns across 10 bases. The germline gives CDR1 SGHRS, CDR2 YFSETQ. The J segment lost 8 bases and the V segment lost 4 bases, leaving 14 bases of the junction unmatched. This CDR3 is 16 amino acids long. The CDR3 DNA follows: TGCGCCAGCAGCGAAGGGACAGGGGCCCAGTTTTTGGAAGCTTTCTTT. This sequence encodes CASSEGTGAQFLEAFF.

This clonotype was found a few times. This chain connects TRBV12-3 or TRBV12-4 to TRBJ1-2; TRBD1 is a possible D gene (5 bases). V gave up 4 bases and J gave up 5 bases, with 17 bases separating them. CDR3 length: 15 amino acids. The CDR3 sequence is CASSSPGVLIYGYTF. The CDR3, as DNA: TGTGCCAGCAGTTCCCCGGGGGTACTGATTTATGGCTACACCTTC.

This clonotype was counted many times. This sequence joins TRBV15 and TRBJ2-7; tentative D call: TRBD2 (7 bases). Germline assignment: CDR1 LNHNV and CDR2 YYDKDF (reference sequence). V dropped 0 bases and J dropped 0 bases, with 9 bases sitting between them. The CDR3 covers 15 residues. The CDR3 sequence is CATSREGGVSYEQYF. The CDR3 DNA sequence: TGTGCCACCAGCAGAGAAGGGGGGGTCTCCTACGAGCAGTACTTC.

This clonotype has more than one count but fewer than ten. The chain is built from TRBV11-2 and TRBJ2-7, with D unclear. CDR3 length: 11 residues. Per germline, CDR1 SGHAT and CDR2 FQNNGV. Trimming stripped 2 bases from V and 6 bases from J, with 5 bases between. The CDR3 reads CASSLRSEQYF. CDR3 DNA: TGTGCCAGCAGCTTAAGGTCCGAGCAGTACTTC.